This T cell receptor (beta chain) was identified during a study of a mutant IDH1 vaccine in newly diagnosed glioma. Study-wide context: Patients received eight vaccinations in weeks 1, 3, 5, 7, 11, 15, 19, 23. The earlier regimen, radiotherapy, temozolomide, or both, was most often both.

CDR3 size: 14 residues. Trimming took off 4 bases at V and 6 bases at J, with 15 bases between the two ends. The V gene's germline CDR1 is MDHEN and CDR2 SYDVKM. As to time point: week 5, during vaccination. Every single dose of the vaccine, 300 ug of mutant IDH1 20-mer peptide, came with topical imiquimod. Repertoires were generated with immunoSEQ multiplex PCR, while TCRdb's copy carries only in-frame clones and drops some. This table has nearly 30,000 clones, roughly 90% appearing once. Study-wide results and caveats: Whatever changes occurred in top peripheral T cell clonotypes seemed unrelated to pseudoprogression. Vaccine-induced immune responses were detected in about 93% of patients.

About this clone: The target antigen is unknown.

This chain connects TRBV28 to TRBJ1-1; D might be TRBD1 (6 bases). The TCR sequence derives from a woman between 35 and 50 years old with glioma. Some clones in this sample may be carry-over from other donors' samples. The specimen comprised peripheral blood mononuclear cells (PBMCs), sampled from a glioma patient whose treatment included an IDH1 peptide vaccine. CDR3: CASSSAGGPAEAFF. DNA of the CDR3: TGTGCCAGCAGTTCGGCGGGGGGGCCAGCTGAAGCTTTCTTT.